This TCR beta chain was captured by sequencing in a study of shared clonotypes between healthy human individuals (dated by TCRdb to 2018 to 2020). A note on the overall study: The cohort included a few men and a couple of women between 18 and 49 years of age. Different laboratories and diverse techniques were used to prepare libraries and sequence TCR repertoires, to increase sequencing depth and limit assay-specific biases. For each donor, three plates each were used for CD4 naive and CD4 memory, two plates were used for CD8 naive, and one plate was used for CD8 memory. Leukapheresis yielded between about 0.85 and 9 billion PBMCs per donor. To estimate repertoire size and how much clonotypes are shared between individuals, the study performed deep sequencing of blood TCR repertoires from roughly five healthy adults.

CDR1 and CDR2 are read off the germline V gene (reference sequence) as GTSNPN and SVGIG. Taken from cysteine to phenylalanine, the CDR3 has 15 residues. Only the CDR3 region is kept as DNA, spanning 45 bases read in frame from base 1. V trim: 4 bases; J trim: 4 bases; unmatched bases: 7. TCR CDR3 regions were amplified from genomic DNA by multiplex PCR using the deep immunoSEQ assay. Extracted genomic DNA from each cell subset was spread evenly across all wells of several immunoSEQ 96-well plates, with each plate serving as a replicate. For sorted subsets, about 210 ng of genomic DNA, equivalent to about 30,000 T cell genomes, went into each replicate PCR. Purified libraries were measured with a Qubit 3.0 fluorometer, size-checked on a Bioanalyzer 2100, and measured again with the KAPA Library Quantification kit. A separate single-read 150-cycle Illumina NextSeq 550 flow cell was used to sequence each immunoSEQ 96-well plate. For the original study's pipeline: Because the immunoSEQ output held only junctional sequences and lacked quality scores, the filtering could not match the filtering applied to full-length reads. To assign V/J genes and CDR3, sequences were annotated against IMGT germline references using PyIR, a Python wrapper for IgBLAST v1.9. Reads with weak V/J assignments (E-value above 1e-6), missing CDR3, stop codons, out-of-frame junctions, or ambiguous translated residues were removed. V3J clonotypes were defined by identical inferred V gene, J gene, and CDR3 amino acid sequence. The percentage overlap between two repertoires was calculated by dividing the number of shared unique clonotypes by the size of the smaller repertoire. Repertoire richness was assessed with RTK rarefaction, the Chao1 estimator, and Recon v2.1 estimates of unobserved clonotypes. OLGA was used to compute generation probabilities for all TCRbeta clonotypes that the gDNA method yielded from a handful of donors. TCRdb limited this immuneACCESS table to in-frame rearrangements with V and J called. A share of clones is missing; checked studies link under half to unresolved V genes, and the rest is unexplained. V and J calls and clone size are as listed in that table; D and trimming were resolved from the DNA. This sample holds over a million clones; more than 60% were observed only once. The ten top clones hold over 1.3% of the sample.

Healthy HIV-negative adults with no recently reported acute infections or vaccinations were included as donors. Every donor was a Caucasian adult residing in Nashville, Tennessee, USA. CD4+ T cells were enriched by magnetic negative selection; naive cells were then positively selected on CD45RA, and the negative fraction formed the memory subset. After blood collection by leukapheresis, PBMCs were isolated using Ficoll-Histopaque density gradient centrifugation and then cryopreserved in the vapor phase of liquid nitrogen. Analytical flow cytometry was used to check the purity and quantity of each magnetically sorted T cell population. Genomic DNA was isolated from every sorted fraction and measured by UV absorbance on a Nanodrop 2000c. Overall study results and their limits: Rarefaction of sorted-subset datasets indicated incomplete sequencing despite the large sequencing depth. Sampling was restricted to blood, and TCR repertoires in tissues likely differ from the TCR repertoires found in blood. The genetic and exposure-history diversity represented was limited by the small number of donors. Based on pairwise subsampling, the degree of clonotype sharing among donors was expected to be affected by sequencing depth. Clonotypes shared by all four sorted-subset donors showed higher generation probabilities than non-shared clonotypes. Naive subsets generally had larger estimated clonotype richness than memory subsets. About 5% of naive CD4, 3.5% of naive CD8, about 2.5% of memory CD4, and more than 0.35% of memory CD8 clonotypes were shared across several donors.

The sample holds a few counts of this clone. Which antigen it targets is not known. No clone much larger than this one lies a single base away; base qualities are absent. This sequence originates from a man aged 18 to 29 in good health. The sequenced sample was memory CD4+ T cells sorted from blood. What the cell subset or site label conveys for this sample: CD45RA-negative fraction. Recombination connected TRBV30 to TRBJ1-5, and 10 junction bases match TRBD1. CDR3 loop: CAWKGPGQGNQPQHF. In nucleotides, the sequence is TGTGCCTGGAAAGGGCCGGGACAGGGGAATCAGCCCCAGCATTTT.